The 24 T cell receptor beta chains reported below all come from one sample, sequenced in a study of blood T cell repertoires in COVID-19. Only in-frame clones appear in the TCRdb table, and some are missing; sequencing was by immunoSEQ multiplex PCR. The sample records about 150,000 clones, 82% being singletons. The sample taken for sequencing was peripheral blood. All receptors come from a human donor with acute or convalescent COVID-19. The donor label of this sample is uncertain.

In its sample, this clone was seen once. The rearrangement joins TRBV5-3 to TRBJ1-1; D is possibly TRBD1 (6 bases). TRBV5-3 is placed among ORFs of uncertain function. V was clipped by 2 bases and J by 4 bases, with 18 bases between them. The CDR3 runs 16 residues. Here the CDR3 reads CARSFLLGRGVTEAFF. In DNA, the CDR3 is TGTGCCAGAAGCTTTTTACTCGGGAGGGGGGTCACTGAAGCTTTCTTT.

To note about this clone: A junction boundary mismatches the germline segment, possibly from a read error. The chain employs TRBV5-4 and TRBJ2-1; no reliable D call. CDR3 length equals 11 residues. Germline loops: CDR1 SGHNT, CDR2 YYREEE (reference sequence). As DNA, the CDR3 is TGTGCCAGCAGCTCCCTGACTCACCATATCTTC. This translates into CASSSLTHHIF.

DNA of the CDR3: TGTGCCAGCACCCCAGGGGGCTCCTACGAGCAGTACTTC. Amino acid sequence: CASTPGGSYEQYF. The chain employs TRBV18 and TRBJ2-7, with TRBD1 matching 7 bases. Germline V gene data show CDR1 as KGHSH and CDR2 as LQKENI. The CDR3 spans 13 residues. The junction had 4 bases not matched to a gene; V was cut back by 8 bases and J by 0 bases.

This clone has only one observation. V and J are TRBV11-2 and TRBJ1-1; D is unclear. Trimming left V 5 bases short and J 0 bases short, with 13 bases between. Germline CDR1 and CDR2: SGHAT and FQNNGV. The CDR3 totals 15 residues. The CDR3 spells CASSARGFMNTEAFF. As DNA, the CDR3 is TGTGCCAGCAGCGCTCGAGGGTTTATGAACACTGAAGCTTTCTTT.

The chain recombines TRBV5-1 with TRBJ2-7; maybe TRBD1 (7 bases). Germline assignment: CDR1 SGHRS and CDR2 YFSETQ. V lost 2 bases and J 0 bases, leaving 18 bases between the germline ends. This CDR3 is 17 amino acids long. The CDR3 reads CASSFQGGTTPSYEQYF. CDR3 DNA: TGCGCCAGCAGCTTTCAGGGGGGCACAACCCCCTCCTACGAGCAGTACTTC.

The chain links TRBV2 to TRBJ2-3; 11 bases align to TRBD1. J lost 8 bases, V lost 8 bases, and 9 bases had no gene match. CDR1 and CDR2 (germline): SNHLY, FYNNEI. The CDR3 covers 14 residues. The CDR3 protein is CASLRTGGGGTQYF. The CDR3 DNA reads TGTGCCAGCCTAAGGACAGGGGGCGGGGGTACGCAGTATTTT.

The chain couples TRBV5-1 to TRBJ1-3; D gene unclear. This CDR3 contains 16 residues. V lost 0 bases to trimming and J lost 0 bases, with 10 bases between them. The V gene's germline CDR1 is SGHRS and CDR2 YFSETQ. This CDR3 reads CASSLATSSSGNTIYF. In DNA form, the CDR3 reads TGCGCCAGCAGCTTGGCGACGTCTAGCTCTGGAAACACCATATATTTT.

The V and J genes are TRBV11-2 and TRBJ1-1; D possibly corresponds to TRBD1 (6 bases). Germline V CDR1 and CDR2: SGHAT, FQNNGV. The CDR3 has 15 amino acids. Deletions cut 1 base from V and 6 bases from J, with 15 bases between. The DNA of the CDR3 is TGTGCCAGCAGCTTAGGGGCCGGGACAACTCCTGAAGCTTTCTTT. It encodes CASSLGAGTTPEAFF.

The sample holds many counts of this clone. V is TRBV6-2 or TRBV6-3 and J is TRBJ1-5; 7 nucleotides line up with TRBD1. Losses at the gene ends were 3 bases for V and 0 bases for J; bases not matched to a gene: 17. This CDR3 has 20 amino acids. Germline V gene data show CDR1 as MNHEY and CDR2 as SVGEGT. This CDR3 reads CASSYKGASVGAGSNQPQHF. The CDR3 bases are TGTGCCAGCAGTTATAAGGGGGCGAGCGTGGGGGCTGGTAGCAATCAGCCCCAGCATTTT.

The chain recombines TRBV7-2 with TRBJ1-1; no firm D call. Trimming pared 5 bases from V and 1 base from J, leaving 14 bases between. The CDR3 is 15 amino acids. Germline V CDR1 and CDR2: SGHTA, FQGNSA. In DNA form, the CDR3 reads TGTGCCAGCAGCGTTGAGAGGGCTTCGAACACTGAAGCTTTCTTT. As protein: CASSVERASNTEAFF.

CDR3 residues: CASSPSSRPQYEQYF. In DNA, the CDR3 is TGTGCCAGCAGCCCTTCGTCGAGGCCGCAGTACGAGCAGTACTTC. The chain combines TRBV7-2 with TRBJ2-7; D not resolved. The CDR3 consists of 15 residues. Between the trimmed V and J ends, which lost 5 bases and 4 bases, there was a span of 18 bases. Germline assignment: CDR1 SGHTA and CDR2 FQGNSA.

This chain's CDR3 is CASSVGQGGSFNYGYTF. In DNA, the CDR3 is TGTGCCAGCAGCGTAGGACAGGGAGGCTCTTTTAACTATGGCTACACCTTC. The chain combines TRBV5-6 with TRBJ1-2; the match to TRBD1 covers 8 bases. Losses at the gene ends were 4 bases for V and 1 base for J; bases not matched to a gene: 12. The CDR3 has 17 amino acids. Germline CDR1 and CDR2: SGHDT and YYEEEE. The full variable domain, rest sourced from reference TRBV5-6 and TRBJ1-2, is DAGVTQSPTHLIKTRGQQVTLRCSPKSGHDTVSWYQQALGQGPQFIFQYYEEEERQRGNFPDRFSGHQFPNYSSELNVNALLLGDSALYLCASSVGQGGSFNYGYTFGSGTRLTVV.

This chain links TRBV2 with TRBJ1-1; weak D call: TRBD1 (5 bases). The CDR3 has 13 amino acids. V lost 6 bases and J lost 6, with 14 bases in between. Germline CDR1 is SNHLY and CDR2 is FYNNEI. For the CDR3, the DNA is TGTGCCAGCAGGGTCGGCAGGGCCCCTGAAGCTTTCTTT. Protein sequence: CASRVGRAPEAFF.

V is TRBV18 and J is TRBJ1-6; TRBD1 might be the D (5 bases). The ends were cut back, 6 bases at V and 19 bases at J, with 19 bases in the middle. This CDR3 has 12 residues. Germline loops: CDR1 KGHSH, CDR2 LQKENI. The CDR3 DNA reads TGTGCCAGCTCGCCCGCCCGACAGTCTCTTCACTTT. Translation: CASSPARQSLHF.

The V and J genes are TRBV7-2 and TRBJ1-3; D possibly corresponds to TRBD1 (5 bases). The CDR3 loop spans 16 amino acids. V was cut by 5 bases and J by 4 bases, with 18 bases left in between. CDR1 SGHTA and CDR2 FQGNSA come from the germline V gene. The CDR3 spells CASSINFRRGGNTIYF. Here the CDR3 DNA reads TGTGCCAGCAGCATTAACTTTCGCCGGGGGGGAAACACCATATATTTT.

This clone has a single count. The V gene is TRBV9, the J gene TRBJ1-2; TRBD1 aligns across 7 bases. V was clipped by 4 bases and J by 2 bases; unmatched bases: 14. The length of the CDR3 is 17 residues. Germline V CDR1 and CDR2: SGDLS, YYNGEE. The CDR3 coding sequence is TGTGCCAGCAGCCCTGAGCCGGACAGGCGGACCAACTATGGCTACACCTTC. This translates into CASSPEPDRRTNYGYTF.

V gene TRBV6-2 or TRBV6-3 combines with J gene TRBJ2-1; 11 nucleotides agree with TRBD2. In germline, CDR1 is MNHEY, CDR2 SVGEGT. The CDR3 covers 18 residues. Trimming took 0 bases from V and 4 from J; bases not matched to a gene: 8. CDR3 region: CASSYSFSGGAKYNEQFF. The CDR3 DNA reads as TGTGCCAGCAGTTACTCGTTTAGCGGGGGGGCAAAGTACAATGAGCAGTTCTTC.

This chain connects TRBV7-6 to TRBJ2-1; 10 bases match TRBD2. V lost 5 bases to trimming and J lost 4 bases; unmatched junction nucleotides: 5. CDR3 size: 15 residues. The germline gives CDR1 SGHVS, CDR2 FNYEAQ. CDR3 sequence: CASSLTTSGYNEQFF. CDR3 sequence (DNA): TGTGCCAGCAGCCTGACGACTAGCGGGTACAATGAGCAGTTCTTC. The variable domain in full, completed from reference TRBV7-6 and TRBJ2-1, reads GAGVSQSPRYKVTKRGQDVALRCDPISGHVSLYWYRQALGQGPEFLTYFNYEAQQDKSGLPNDRFSAERPEGSISTLTIQRTEQRDSAMYRCASSLTTSGYNEQFFGPGTRLTVL.

The chain links TRBV5-1 to TRBJ1-2, with 8 positions matching TRBD1. Germline V gene sequence: CDR1 SGHRS, CDR2 YFSETQ. This CDR3 comprises 16 residues. Trimming removed 3 bases from V and 0 bases from J; junction bases left unmatched: 7. The CDR3 region is CASSSTGAPTNYGYTF. DNA for the CDR3: TGCGCCAGCAGCTCGACAGGGGCCCCTACTAACTATGGCTACACCTTC.

This chain connects TRBV4-1 to TRBJ1-3; 8 bases line up with TRBD1. The CDR3 extends over 16 amino acids. Germline V CDR1 and CDR2: MGHRA, YSYEKL. Losses at the gene ends were 1 base for V and 2 bases for J; bases not matched to a gene: 4. CDR3 loop: CASSQAQGATGNTIYF. CDR3 sequence (DNA): TGCGCCAGCAGCCAAGCCCAGGGGGCGACTGGAAACACCATATATTTT.

This clone occurred a few times. The V and J genes are TRBV7-2 and TRBJ2-5, with 10 bases identical to TRBD2. The CDR3 totals 15 residues. The junction had 16 bases not matched to a gene; V was cut back by 5 bases and J by 13 bases. Germline V gene data show CDR1 as SGHTA and CDR2 as FQGNSA. The CDR3 reads CASSPTSSGGGLMYF. The DNA for the CDR3 is TGTGCCAGCAGCCCGACGTCCAGCGGGGGGGGCCTTATGTACTTC. The full variable domain, completed using reference TRBV7-2 and TRBJ2-5, is GAGVSQSPSNKVTEKGKDVELRCDPISGHTALYWYRQSLGQGLEFLIYFQGNSAPDKSGLPSDRFSAERTGGSVSTLTIQRTQQEDSAVYLCASSPTSSGGGLMYFGPGTRLLVL.

This clone has only a few counts. V usage is TRBV5-5 and J usage is TRBJ1-1; 11 bases align to TRBD1. In germline, CDR1 is SGHKS, CDR2 YYEKEE (reference sequence). The V gene end was trimmed by 4 bases and the J gene end by 11 bases; junction bases not matched to a gene: 10. The CDR3 has 14 residues. CDR3 sequence reads: CASSPGTGGRGAFF. For the CDR3, the DNA is TGTGCCAGCAGCCCCGGGACAGGGGGACGTGGTGCTTTCTTT.

This clone was seen a few times. V and J are TRBV19 and TRBJ1-1; D not certain. The ends were cut back, 6 bases at V and 1 base at J, with 9 bases in the middle. Germline V gives CDR1 LNHDA, CDR2 SQIVND (reference sequence). This CDR3 is 13 amino acids long. The CDR3 loop reads CASSAQRNTEAFF. The CDR3 bases are TGTGCCAGTAGCGCGCAGCGGAACACTGAAGCTTTCTTT.

Only one count was recorded for this clone. The chain has TRBV4-1 and TRBJ2-7; 9 nucleotides match TRBD2. Unmatched junction bases numbered 13, after V lost 5 bases and J lost 5 bases. The germline CDR1 and CDR2 sequences are MGHRA and YSYEKL. This CDR3 contains 16 residues. CDR3 residues: CASSYRFAGGPHEQYF. In DNA form, the CDR3 reads TGCGCCAGCAGCTATCGATTCGCGGGGGGGCCCCACGAGCAGTACTTC.